A single sample gave rise to the 31 T cell receptor beta chains below, sequenced in a study of blood T cell repertoires in COVID-19 (dated by TCRdb to 2018 to 2020). Library preparation used the immunoSEQ multiplex PCR assay. Here the immuneACCESS table is served through TCRdb, limited to in-frame sequences with V and J called. Missing clones are a known gap in these copies; in checked studies unresolved V genes cover under half, and the rest lacks a known reason. Within this sample are about 52,000 clones, with around 81% of them counted one time only. The ten most abundant clones make up roughly a quarter of the sample. Sequencing was performed on peripheral blood. These receptors all come from a woman older than 75 with COVID-19, enrolled during active disease.

The J gene is TRBJ1-1, the V gene TRBV27, with no clear D. Per germline, CDR1 MNHEY and CDR2 SMNVEV (reference sequence). CDR3 size: 13 residues. Trimming shortened V by 0 bases and J by 3 bases, and 5 bases separated the two germline ends. The CDR3 DNA is TGTGCCAGCAGTTTATCTCTCTACACTGAAGCTTTCTTT. Translation: CASSLSLYTEAFF.

The rearrangement uses TRBV27 and TRBJ2-3; 8 positions match TRBD2. Germline V lookup: CDR1 MNHEY, CDR2 SMNVEV (reference sequence). V gave up 3 bases and J gave up 0 bases; unmatched junction bases: 2. CDR3 size: 15 residues. CDR3 region: CASSFSGGSTDTQYF. The CDR3 nucleotides read TGTGCCAGCAGTTTCAGCGGGGGTAGCACAGATACGCAGTATTTT.

The chain recombines TRBV7-9 with TRBJ2-5; 7 bases line up with TRBD1. The CDR3 extends over 15 amino acids. The J segment lost 2 bases and the V segment lost 1 base, leaving 4 bases of the junction unmatched. Germline V gene sequence: CDR1 SEHNR, CDR2 FQNEAQ (reference sequence). As DNA, the CDR3 is TGTGCCAGCAGCTTAGTTGGGACAGATCAAGAGACCCAGTACTTC. This codes for CASSLVGTDQETQYF.

This rearrangement joins TRBV19 to TRBJ2-7; 8 nucleotides align to TRBD1. This CDR3 has 17 amino acids. J was trimmed by 6 bases and V by 2 bases; bases with no gene match: 15. Germline V CDR1 and CDR2: LNHDA, SQIVND (reference sequence). CDR3 DNA: TGTGCCAGTAGTATAAGGTCCGGGACAGGCCCTTTTGGCGAGCAGTACTTC. It encodes CASSIRSGTGPFGEQYF.

The table lists this clone with a count of one. The chain carries TRBV30 and TRBJ2-7; TRBD1 matches 7 bases. CDR3 length equals 11 residues. Germline-derived CDR1 and CDR2 are GTSNPN and SVGIG (reference sequence). V lost 5 bases, J lost 4 bases, and 2 bases stayed unmatched. The CDR3 is CAWGRGYEQYF. CDR3 DNA: TGTGCCTGGGGCAGGGGGTACGAGCAGTACTTC.

The genes are TRBV6-2 or TRBV6-3 and TRBJ2-2; 7 nucleotides match TRBD2. Germline CDR1 and CDR2: MNHEY and SVGEGT. The CDR3 spans 15 residues. V was clipped by 6 bases and J by 3 bases; unmatched bases: 7. CDR3 residues: CASSTGTIHTGELFF. CDR3 nucleotide sequence: TGTGCCAGCAGCACCGGGACTATCCACACCGGGGAGCTGTTTTTT.

The table lists this clone with many counts. The chain couples TRBV4-1 to TRBJ2-2; D is unresolved. CDR1 and CDR2 (germline): MGHRA, YSYEKL. The CDR3 length is 15 residues. The V end was cut by 1 base, the J end by 3 bases, with 9 bases between. In DNA form, the CDR3 reads TGCGCCAGCAGCCAAGGAGTAGACTACACCGGGGAGCTGTTTTTT. Amino acids: CASSQGVDYTGELFF.

About this clone itself: Compared with germline, one end of the junction differs, possibly owing to a read error. V is TRBV15 and J is TRBJ2-1; 9 bases are shared with TRBD2. CDR3 length equals 16 residues. Germline V gives CDR1 LNHNV, CDR2 YYDKDF (reference sequence). This CDR3 is CATSRQREASNNEQFF. In DNA, the CDR3 is TGTGCCACCAGCAGACAGCGGGAGGCCTCCAACAATGAGCAGTTCTTC.

The chain carries TRBV11-2 and TRBJ1-1, with D perhaps matching TRBD1 (6 bases). Germline CDR1 and CDR2: SGHAT and FQNNGV. This CDR3 is 14 amino acids long. V lost 3 bases and J 0 bases, leaving 8 bases between the germline ends. The DNA for the CDR3 is TGTGCCAGCAGCTTTGACAGGCTGAACACTGAAGCTTTCTTT. It yields the protein CASSFDRLNTEAFF.

The CDR3 spells CASSQDLTGDHGYTF. Here the CDR3 DNA reads TGTGCCAGCAGCCAAGACCTGACAGGGGACCATGGCTACACCTTC. The chain joins TRBV14 to TRBJ1-2, with 8 bases that match TRBD1. V was clipped by 0 bases and J by 6 bases; unmatched bases: 6. The length of the CDR3 is 15 residues. Per the germline V gene, CDR1 is SGHDN and CDR2 is FVKESK. Full variable domain (remainder filled in from reference TRBV14 and TRBJ1-2): EAGVTQFPSHSVIEKGQTVTLRCDPISGHDNLYWYRRVMGKEIKFLLHFVKESKQDESGMPNNRFLAERTGGTYSTLKVQPAELEDSGVYFCASSQDLTGDHGYTFGSGTRLTVV.

V gene TRBV18 combines with J gene TRBJ1-4; tentatively, D is TRBD1 (6 bases). CDR3 length: 14 amino acids. V lost 3 bases to trimming and J lost 8 bases, with 13 bases between them. Germline V gene sequence: CDR1 KGHSH, CDR2 LQKENI. The CDR3 region has the DNA TGTGCCAGCTCACCCCAGGGGTTCGGAGAAAAACTGTTTTTT. Translation: CASSPQGFGEKLFF.

The chain links TRBV7-9 to TRBJ2-1, with 13 bases fitting TRBD2. CDR1 is SEHNR and CDR2 is FQNEAQ in the germline V gene (reference sequence). This CDR3 spans 18 amino acids. Trimming at V came to 7 bases and at J to 0 bases, leaving 9 bases not matched to a gene. The CDR3 nucleotides are TGTGCCAGCAATCCGACTAGCGGGAGGCCCCGCTCCTACAATGAGCAGTTCTTC. It specifies CASNPTSGRPRSYNEQFF.

The chain combines TRBV28 with TRBJ2-7; D is ambiguous. The CDR3 runs 13 residues. V lost 5 bases and J 2 bases, leaving 10 bases between the germline ends. The germline CDR1 and CDR2 sequences are MDHEN and SYDVKM. The CDR3 coding sequence is TGTGCCAGCAGTACGCTGACACCCTACGAGCAGTACTTC. Its translation is CASSTLTPYEQYF.

The V gene is TRBV30, the J gene TRBJ2-3, with a weak D call TRBD1 (5 bases). The V end was cut by 0 bases, the J end by 3 bases, with 7 bases between. This CDR3 comprises 13 residues. Germline V gives CDR1 GTSNPN, CDR2 SVGIG (reference sequence). The CDR3 is CAWSVGVTDTQYF. CDR3 sequence (DNA): TGTGCCTGGAGTGTAGGGGTTACAGATACGCAGTATTTT. The full variable domain, rest sourced from reference TRBV30 and TRBJ2-3, is SQTIHQWPATLVQPVGSPLSLECTVEGTSNPNLYWYRQAAGRGLQLLFYSVGIGQISSEVPQNLSASRPQDRQFILSSKKLLLSDSGFYLCAWSVGVTDTQYFGPGTRLTVL.

The genes are TRBV7-9 and TRBJ2-7, with D perhaps TRBD2 (5 bases). Trimming left V 1 base short and J 3 bases short, with 10 bases between. The germline V gene encodes CDR1 SEHNR and CDR2 FQNEAQ (reference sequence). CDR3 length equals 14 residues. The CDR3 bases are TGTGCCAGCAGCTTAGGTGGGAGTCTCTACGAGCAGTACTTC. Amino acids: CASSLGGSLYEQYF.

This rearrangement joins TRBV24-1 to TRBJ2-5, with 10 bases identical to TRBD2. Germline V gene lookup returns CDR1 KGHDR and CDR2 SFDVKD. The CDR3 is 14 residues long. The V segment lost 7 bases and the J segment 3 bases; nucleotides outside the gene matches: 4. The CDR3 loop reads CATSPSGSKETQYF. The CDR3 DNA reads TGTGCCACCAGCCCTAGCGGGAGTAAAGAGACCCAGTACTTC.

The chain couples TRBV19 to TRBJ2-2; 13 positions match TRBD2. Germline CDR1 reads LNHDA; CDR2 reads SQIVND (reference sequence). The CDR3 loop spans 14 amino acids. V shed 6 bases, J shed 13 bases, and the junction held 8 bases outside the gene matches. CDR3 sequence: CASRFGLAGEGLFF. The CDR3 coding sequence is TGTGCCAGTAGATTTGGACTAGCGGGAGAGGGGCTGTTTTTT.

This clone was detected only a few times. This chain uses TRBV4-1 with TRBJ2-7; perhaps TRBD1 as D (6 bases). The CDR3 has 15 amino acids. Germline V gene lookup returns CDR1 MGHRA and CDR2 YSYEKL. The V gene lost 6 bases and the J gene lost 2 bases, with 17 bases spanning the gap. The CDR3 bases are TGCGCCAGCAGGGAAGGGACACTTGGCACCTACGAGCAGTACTTC. It yields the protein CASREGTLGTYEQYF.

The chain recombines TRBV27 with TRBJ1-1; D call uncertain. From germline, CDR1 is MNHEY and CDR2 SMNVEV (reference sequence). Deletions cut 10 bases from V and 1 base from J, with 10 bases between. This CDR3 has 12 amino acids. The CDR3 sequence: CATSWANTEAFF. CDR3 DNA sequence: TGTGCCACCTCTTGGGCGAACACTGAAGCTTTCTTT.

The chain joins TRBV7-9 to TRBJ1-6; D perhaps matches TRBD1 (6 bases). The germline V gene has CDR1 SEHNR and CDR2 FQNEAQ (reference sequence). This CDR3 is built from 14 residues. V lost 1 base, J lost 7 bases, and 8 bases lay in between. The CDR3 sequence: CASSLDRANSPLHF. The CDR3 nucleotides are TGTGCCAGCAGCTTAGACAGGGCGAATTCACCCCTCCACTTT. The variable domain in full, completed from reference TRBV7-9 and TRBJ1-6, reads DTGVSQNPRHKITKRGQNVTFRCDPISEHNRLYWYRQTLGQGPEFLTYFQNEAQLEKSRLLSDRFSAERPKGSFSTLEIQRTEQGDSAMYLCASSLDRANSPLHFGNGTRLTVT.

The chain employs TRBV27 and TRBJ2-7, with 8 positions matching TRBD1. The CDR3 sequence is 14 residues long. CDR1 is MNHEY, CDR2 SMNVEV, per germline (reference sequence). V gave up 9 bases and J gave up 1 base; unmatched junction bases: 8. The CDR3: CASTTGANSYEQYF. The CDR3 DNA reads as TGTGCCAGTACGACAGGGGCCAATTCCTACGAGCAGTACTTC.

The chain links TRBV5-1 to TRBJ2-7; a possible D gene is TRBD1 (5 bases). V lost 3 bases and J 0 bases, leaving 10 bases between the germline ends. This CDR3 contains 14 residues. Germline V lookup: CDR1 SGHRS, CDR2 YFSETQ. This chain's CDR3 is CASSSQGVSYEQYF. CDR3 sequence (DNA): TGCGCCAGCAGCTCCCAGGGCGTCTCCTACGAGCAGTACTTC.

This chain joins TRBV18 and TRBJ1-4; a possible D gene is TRBD1 (6 bases). The germline V gene has CDR1 KGHSH and CDR2 LQKENI. Trimming left V 2 bases short and J 3 bases short, with 13 bases between. CDR3 length: 16 residues. The CDR3 spells CASSPRTATSNEKLFF. The CDR3 bases are TGTGCCAGCTCACCAAGGACAGCTACCTCTAATGAAAAACTGTTTTTT.

The V gene is TRBV29-1, the J gene TRBJ1-3, with a possible D match to TRBD1 (5 bases). The V gene lost 7 bases and the J gene lost 4 bases, with 17 bases spanning the gap. Germline values: CDR1 SQVTM, CDR2 ANQGSEA. This CDR3 contains 14 residues. Written as DNA, the CDR3 is TGCAGCGCTCTCCTAGACAGAGCGGGAAACACCATATATTTT. Encoded protein: CSALLDRAGNTIYF.

The chain employs TRBV18 and TRBJ1-1, with 7 bases fitting TRBD1. Trimming at V came to 4 bases and at J to 3 bases, leaving 8 bases not matched to a gene. There are 15 residues in the CDR3. Germline V gene sequence: CDR1 KGHSH, CDR2 LQKENI. CDR3 sequence: CASSQGQFWDTEAFF. The CDR3 nucleotides are TGTGCCAGCTCACAGGGACAGTTCTGGGACACTGAAGCTTTCTTT.

In its sample, this clone was seen a few times. V and J are TRBV4-2 and TRBJ2-3, with 9 bases that match TRBD1. Germline V gives CDR1 LGHNA, CDR2 YNFKEQ. Trimming cost V 2 bases and J 0 bases; bases outside gene matches: 3. The CDR3 totals 16 residues. As DNA, the CDR3 is TGTGCCAGCAGCCAACCGGGACAGGGAAGCACAGATACGCAGTATTTT. It encodes CASSQPGQGSTDTQYF.

This clone was detected a few times. Here the CDR3 reads CAWSVRGRGSEKLFF. The CDR3 region has the DNA TGTGCCTGGAGTGTACGAGGCAGGGGTAGTGAAAAACTGTTTTTT. The chain employs TRBV30 and TRBJ1-4, with a possible D match to TRBD1 (6 bases). Germline loops: CDR1 GTSNPN, CDR2 SVGIG (reference sequence). The germline V and J ends were trimmed by 0 bases and 7 bases, with 15 bases remaining between them. CDR3 length: 15 residues.

In this sample, this clone turned up once. The DNA is omitted, as the CDR3 cannot be located on it reliably, and the CDR3 follows TCRdb's listing. The genes are TRBV28 and TRBJ1-5; whether TRBD1, the table's D call, matches the DNA was not checked. CDR1 and CDR2 from the germline V gene are MDHEN and SYDVKM. The CDR3 region is 15 residues in length, termini included. The CDR3 region is CASSMLFFGNQPQHF.

This sequence joins TRBV7-2 and TRBJ2-3; 11 positions agree with TRBD2. Per the germline V gene, CDR1 is SGHTA and CDR2 is FQGNSA. Unmatched junction bases numbered 12, after V lost 5 bases and J lost 8 bases. The length of the CDR3 is 16 residues. The CDR3 DNA follows: TGTGCCAGCAGCCCAGGTAGCGGGAGGGCCAAGAGTACGCAGTATTTT. This sequence encodes CASSPGSGRAKSTQYF. Together with reference TRBV7-2 and TRBJ2-3, the CDR3 gives the full variable domain: GAGVSQSPSNKVTEKGKDVELRCDPISGHTALYWYRQSLGQGLEFLIYFQGNSAPDKSGLPSDRFSAERTGGSVSTLTIQRTQQEDSAVYLCASSPGSGRAKSTQYFGPGTRLTVL.

This chain uses TRBV7-9 with TRBJ1-6, with TRBD1 matching 9 bases. CDR3 length: 14 amino acids. Germline loops: CDR1 SEHNR, CDR2 FQNEAQ (reference sequence). The J segment lost 10 bases and the V segment lost 3 bases, leaving 4 bases of the junction unmatched. CDR3 region: CASSFGQGTSPLHF. As DNA, the CDR3 is TGTGCCAGCAGCTTCGGACAGGGGACCTCACCCCTCCACTTT.

This clone was counted at least ten times. J is TRBJ1-1 and V is TRBV11-2, with TRBD1 matching over 12 bases. The length of the CDR3 is 17 residues. In germline, CDR1 is SGHAT, CDR2 FQNNGV. V lost 5 bases and J lost 0; bases outside the gene matches: 7. For the CDR3, the DNA is TGTGCCAGCAGCCGAGTGGGACAGGGGGCTTTGAACACTGAAGCTTTCTTT. Protein product: CASSRVGQGALNTEAFF. The whole variable domain, filled in from reference TRBV11-2 and TRBJ1-1, reads EAGVAQSPRYKIIEKRQSVAFWCNPISGHATLYWYQQILGQGPKLLIQFQNNGVVDDSQLPKDRFSAERLKGVDSTLKIQPAKLEDSAVYLCASSRVGQGALNTEAFFGQGTRLTVV.